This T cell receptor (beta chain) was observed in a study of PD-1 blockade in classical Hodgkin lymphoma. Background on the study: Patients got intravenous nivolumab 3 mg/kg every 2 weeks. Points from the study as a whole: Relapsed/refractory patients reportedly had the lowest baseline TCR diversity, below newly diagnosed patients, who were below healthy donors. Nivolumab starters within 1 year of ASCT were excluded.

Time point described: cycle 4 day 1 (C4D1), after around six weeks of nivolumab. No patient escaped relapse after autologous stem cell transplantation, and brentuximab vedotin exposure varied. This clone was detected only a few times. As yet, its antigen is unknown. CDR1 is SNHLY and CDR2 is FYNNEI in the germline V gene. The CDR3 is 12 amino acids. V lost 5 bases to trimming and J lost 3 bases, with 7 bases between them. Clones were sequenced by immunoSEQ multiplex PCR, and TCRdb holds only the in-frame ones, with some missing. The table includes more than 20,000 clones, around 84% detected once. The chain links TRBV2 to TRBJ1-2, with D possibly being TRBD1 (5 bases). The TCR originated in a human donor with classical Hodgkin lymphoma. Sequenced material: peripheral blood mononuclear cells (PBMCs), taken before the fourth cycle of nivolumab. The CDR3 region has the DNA TGTGCCAGCAGTCGGGACTACTATGGCTACACCTTC. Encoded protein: CASSRDYYGYTF.